A single sample gave rise to the 20 T cell receptor beta chains below, sequenced in a study of CD8+CD57+ T cells in acquired aplastic anemia. The template used for profiling TCR beta VDJ and CDR3 was genomic DNA. TCRdb re-called the reads with MiXCR, one entry per CDR3 protein. The sample shows approximately 200,000 distinct CDR3 sequences, around three fifths of them seen only once. What was sequenced was sorted CD4+, CD8+, or CD8+CD57+ T cells (not recorded which) from PBMCs. These receptors all come from a human donor with severe aplastic anemia or a healthy control (not recorded which).

V is TRBV20-1 and J is TRBJ2-3; D might be TRBD2 (5 bases). The germline CDR1 and CDR2 sequences are DFQATT and SNEGSKA (reference sequence). CDR3 length: 15 residues. The V and J ends lost 6 bases and 2 bases respectively, with 18 bases between them. CDR3 amino acids: CSASRLARYTDTQYF. The CDR3 DNA sequence: TGCAGTGCCTCCAGGTTAGCGCGCTACACAGATACGCAGTATTTT.

This rearrangement joins TRBV7-9 to TRBJ2-1; D gene uncertain. CDR1 is SEHNR and CDR2 is FQNEAQ in the germline V gene (reference sequence). Trimming took 5 bases from V and 0 from J, leaving 11 bases between them. The CDR3 runs to 15 residues. CDR3 bases: TGTGCCAGCAGCCCCGTCTCCGGCTCCTACAATGAGCAGTTCTTC. It encodes CASSPVSGSYNEQFF.

The rearrangement joins TRBV10-1 to TRBJ2-2, with 8 bases lining up with TRBD1. The germline gives CDR1 WNHNN, CDR2 SYGVQD (reference sequence). Trimming cost V 11 bases and J 5 bases; bases outside gene matches: 10. This CDR3 comprises 14 residues. CDR3 DNA sequence: TGCGCCGACAGCACAGGGGGGTTGACCGGGGAGCTGTTTTTT. Protein product: CADSTGGLTGELFF.

The count of this clonotype is one. The chain is built from TRBV10-2 and TRBJ2-1, with D perhaps assigned TRBD1 or TRBD2 (5 bases each). V was shortened by 6 bases and J by 13 bases, with 13 bases between the two germline ends. This CDR3 region has 11 residues. The germline V gene encodes CDR1 WSHSY and CDR2 SAAADI. The CDR3 spells CASRAPGRQFF. The CDR3 nucleotides are TGCGCCAGCAGGGCTCCGGGACGTCAGTTCTTC.

This rearrangement joins TRBV24-1 to TRBJ2-1; 8 positions agree with TRBD1. CDR3 length: 14 residues. Germline assignment: CDR1 KGHDR and CDR2 SFDVKD. V lost 5 bases, J lost 7 bases, and 6 bases stayed unmatched. The CDR3 bases are TGTGCCACCAGTGCGACAGGGGCGTTTAATGAGCAGTTCTTC. Encoded protein: CATSATGAFNEQFF.

The CDR3 here is CSAGHNSNQPQHF. CDR3 DNA: TGCAGTGCTGGACATAATAGCAATCAGCCCCAGCATTTT. This rearrangement joins TRBV20-1 to TRBJ1-5; tentatively, D is TRBD1 (5 bases). CDR1 and CDR2 (germline): DFQATT, SNEGSKA (reference sequence). The CDR3 covers 13 residues. Trimming removed 5 bases at V and 0 bases at J, with 8 bases between.

A note on this clonotype: The DNA is left out, because the CDR3 cannot be placed on it with certainty; the CDR3 is given as TCRdb lists it. This sequence joins TRBV7-9 and TRBJ1-3; the DNA was not used to check the table's D call, TRBD1. Inclusive of both ends, the CDR3 amounts to 21 amino acids. The germline gives CDR1 SEHNR, CDR2 FQNEAQ (reference sequence). The CDR3 here is CASSPSGAPYEQYFGPGTIYF.

The chain has TRBV6-5 and TRBJ2-4, with TRBD2 identical over 8 bases. The junction had 8 bases not matched to a gene; V was cut back by 2 bases and J by 8 bases. Germline values: CDR1 MNHEY, CDR2 SVGAGI. This CDR3 spans 15 amino acids. The CDR3, as DNA: TGTGCCAGCAGTTACGGGGGTAGCGGGAAGGACATTCAGTACTTC. Its protein is CASSYGGSGKDIQYF.

Comment on this clonotype: The conserved phenylalanine or tryptophan is not found at the CDR3 terminus, so this likely reflects a read error. The chain recombines TRBV7-9 with TRBJ1-2, with D perhaps TRBD1 (5 bases). Per the germline V gene, CDR1 is SEHNR and CDR2 is FQNEAQ (reference sequence). The CDR3 is made up of 12 amino acids. The V end was cut by 6 bases, the J end by 5 bases, with 10 bases between. CDR3 nucleotide sequence: TGTGCCAGCAGACTTGGGGGGTATGGCTACACCTTA. This gives the protein CASRLGGYGYTL.

V is TRBV7-7 and J is TRBJ2-5, with D maybe TRBD2 (5 bases). Germline CDR1 reads SSHAT; CDR2 reads FNYEAQ (reference sequence). This CDR3 has 15 residues. The V gene lost 5 bases and the J gene lost 1 base, with 14 bases spanning the gap. CDR3 DNA: TGTGCCAGCAGCCCCGAGGGCCTAGCCCAAGAGACCCAGTACTTC. Translated: CASSPEGLAQETQYF.

V is TRBV7-9 and J is TRBJ1-2; no definite D call. V dropped 1 base and J dropped 2 bases, with 14 bases sitting between them. There are 16 residues in the CDR3. Germline assignment: CDR1 SEHNR and CDR2 FQNEAQ (reference sequence). The CDR3 here is CASSLGVNRLNYGYTF. DNA for the CDR3: TGTGCCAGCAGCTTAGGCGTCAATCGACTCAACTATGGCTACACCTTC.

This clonotype occurred many times. The genes are TRBV20-1 and TRBJ1-1, with a possible D match to TRBD1 (5 bases). Germline CDR1 reads DFQATT; CDR2 reads SNEGSKA (reference sequence). CDR3 size: 16 residues. V shed 1 base and J shed 1 base, with 16 bases lying between them. This CDR3 reads CSARVRGTGENTEAFF. DNA for the CDR3: TGCAGTGCTAGAGTACGGGGGACGGGGGAGAACACTGAAGCTTTCTTT.

This clonotype was recorded a few times. CDR3 protein: CASSPGDASSYNEQFF. CDR3 DNA: TGTGCCAGCAGCCCAGGGGACGCAAGCTCCTACAATGAGCAGTTCTTC. V gene TRBV3-1 combines with J gene TRBJ2-1, with D tentatively TRBD1 (6 bases). Between the trimmed V and J ends, which lost 4 bases and 0 bases, there was a span of 13 bases. This CDR3 has 16 residues. The germline V gene encodes CDR1 LGHDT and CDR2 YNNKEL (reference sequence).

This clonotype was seen many times. The J gene is TRBJ2-7, the V gene TRBV5-1; no clear D gene. Trimming took 1 base from V and 5 from J, leaving 19 bases between them. In germline, CDR1 is SGHRS, CDR2 YFSETQ. The CDR3 totals 16 residues. The CDR3 here is CASSLIEDPNGHEQYF. As DNA, the CDR3 is TGCGCCAGCAGCTTGATTGAGGACCCTAACGGGCACGAGCAGTACTTC.

This clonotype came up once. The chain's CDR3 is CASSQTGGGTEAFF. DNA for the CDR3: TGTGCCAGCAGCCAGACAGGGGGCGGGACTGAAGCTTTCTTT. The chain links TRBV7-9 to TRBJ1-1; TRBD1 aligns across 10 bases. The J segment lost 5 bases and the V segment lost 5 bases, leaving 5 bases of the junction unmatched. Germline loops: CDR1 SEHNR, CDR2 FQNEAQ (reference sequence). CDR3 length: 14 residues.

The sample holds many counts of this clonotype. The chain joins TRBV9 to TRBJ2-1; D not certain. Trimming left V 0 bases short and J 6 bases short, with 7 bases between. Germline loops: CDR1 SGDLS, CDR2 YYNGEE. CDR3 length: 13 residues. In DNA form, the CDR3 reads TGTGCCAGCAGCGTAGAAACTTTCAATGAGCAGTTCTTC. Amino acids: CASSVETFNEQFF.

This sequence joins TRBV7-9 and TRBJ2-2; D unresolved. This CDR3 spans 12 amino acids. V lost 5 bases and J 5 bases, leaving 6 bases between the germline ends. The germline gives CDR1 SEHNR, CDR2 FQNEAQ (reference sequence). CDR3 sequence reads: CASSAQTGELFF. In DNA, the CDR3 is TGTGCCAGCAGCGCTCAGACCGGGGAGCTGTTTTTT.

The rearrangement links TRBV6-4 to TRBJ2-1; D gene ambiguous. The germline V gene has CDR1 MRHNA and CDR2 SNTAGT. The CDR3 length is 13 residues. The V end was cut by 0 bases, the J end by 8 bases, with 8 bases between. The CDR3 sequence is CASSDSLTHEQFF. For the CDR3, the DNA is TGTGCCAGCAGTGACTCCCTCACTCATGAGCAGTTCTTC.

This clonotype was seen a few times. The rearrangement uses TRBV28 and TRBJ1-3; the match to TRBD1 covers 7 bases. The CDR3 extends over 13 amino acids. Germline CDR1 is MDHEN and CDR2 is SYDVKM. Trimming removed 11 bases from V and 4 bases from J; junction bases left unmatched: 8. Here the CDR3 reads CAGRQGPGNTIYF. CDR3 nucleotide sequence: TGTGCCGGCCGACAGGGACCAGGAAACACCATATATTTT.

This sequence joins TRBV2 and TRBJ1-2; D not certain. The CDR3 has 13 residues. V shed 1 base and J shed 12 bases, with 15 bases lying between them. Per the germline V gene, CDR1 is SNHLY and CDR2 is FYNNEI. The CDR3 loop reads CASSEGVSSGNTF. The CDR3 nucleotides read TGTGCCAGCAGTGAAGGTGTCAGTTCAGGAAACACCTTC.